This T cell receptor (beta chain) was profiled in a study of cytomegalovirus exposure and HLA in healthy donors. General study findings and limits: The study found most TCR sequences rare, yet found some public TCRs in many donors.

Germline loops: CDR1 SGHAT, CDR2 FQNNGV. The V end lost 5 bases, the J end lost 3 bases, and 19 bases lay between the germline ends. The CDR3 runs to 16 residues. About this clone itself: Its antigen is currently unknown.

Amplification used 60 Vbeta primers and 13 Jbeta primers. Produced via immunoSEQ multiplex PCR; TCRdb's table is partial and in-frame only. This sample has around 140,000 clones, with about 78% found just once. The receptor was derived from a man aged 50 or older in good health and CMV-seropositive. Sequencing was done on a sample of PBMCs. The genes are TRBV11-2 and TRBJ2-5; TRBD2 might be the D (6 bases). CDR3 bases: TGTGCCAGCAGCCTGGGACTCCTGGGACCCGAAGAGACCCAGTACTTC. Translation: CASSLGLLGPEETQYF.